The 20 T cell receptor beta chains below come from one sample, sequenced in a study of T cells in Graves' hyperthyroidism and ophthalmopathy. Template material for amplifying TCR beta CDR3 regions consisted of RNA transcripts. Using the HTBI primer set, a first-round RT-PCR was run on the TCR CDR3. MiXCR, run by TCRdb on the multiplex PCR reads, gives a single entry per CDR3 protein. The repertoire holds about 400,000 distinct CDR3 sequences, with under 15% as singletons. Sequencing was carried out using blood. Receptors originate from a woman between 25 and 40 years old with Graves' hyperthyroidism.

This clonotype was seen many times. The CDR3 DNA follows: TGTGCCAGCAGTGAGCGGGACGAGCAGTACTTC. Residues: CASSERDEQYF. The genes are TRBV2 and TRBJ2-7, with TRBD2 as a possible D gene (5 bases). This CDR3 comprises 11 residues. Per germline, CDR1 SNHLY and CDR2 FYNNEI. V gave up 3 bases and J gave up 5 bases, with 5 bases separating them.

This clonotype was detected only a few times. This sequence joins TRBV18 and TRBJ1-6; a possible D gene is TRBD1 (5 bases). CDR1 KGHSH and CDR2 LQKENI come from the germline V gene. The CDR3 has 18 amino acids. Trimming removed 4 bases from V and 5 bases from J, with 21 bases in between. The CDR3 region is CASSLYEWTPKNNSPLHF. The CDR3 DNA reads TGTGCCAGCTCACTTTACGAATGGACACCCAAAAATAATTCACCCCTCCACTTT.

Worth noting for this clonotype: One end of the junction fails to match germline, which may point to a read error. The rearrangement uses TRBV18 and TRBJ2-1; D might be TRBD2 (7 bases). Germline V gives CDR1 KGHSH, CDR2 LQKENI. The CDR3 covers 19 residues. The CDR3 reads CASSPQRGGPASSYNEQFF. The CDR3 DNA sequence: TGTGCCAGTTCACCGCAAAGGGGGGGGCCCGCGAGCTCCTACAATGAGCAGTTCTTC.

This clonotype was recorded many times. The chain recombines TRBV7-2 with TRBJ2-7; D tentatively fits TRBD1 or TRBD2 (6 bases each). V was pared by 1 base and J by 2 bases, with 15 bases between. This CDR3 has 16 residues. Germline CDR1 SGHTA, CDR2 FQGNSA. The CDR3 is CASSLGGAGLPYEQYF. CDR3 in DNA: TGTGCCAGCAGCTTAGGGGGGGCGGGACTTCCCTACGAGCAGTACTTC.

At least ten counts were recorded for this clonotype. V usage is TRBV20-1 and J usage is TRBJ2-5; D unresolved. CDR3 length: 13 residues. Germline V gene lookup returns CDR1 DFQATT and CDR2 SNEGSKA (reference sequence). Trimming stripped 6 bases from V and 1 base from J, with 12 bases between. CDR3 sequence reads: CSATLRSQETQYF. The CDR3 DNA reads as TGCAGTGCCACGTTGCGCAGCCAAGAGACCCAGTACTTC.

V gene TRBV29-1 combines with J gene TRBJ1-1, with D maybe TRBD1 (5 bases). This CDR3 has 12 residues. CDR1 and CDR2 (germline): SQVTM, ANQGSEA. Trimming shortened V by 4 bases and J by 5 bases, and 11 bases separated the two germline ends. The CDR3 DNA is TGCAGCGTTGGGGGGGGAGGGACTGAAGCTTTCTTT. It specifies CSVGGGGTEAFF.

V gene TRBV20-1 combines with J gene TRBJ2-5, with D tentatively TRBD1 (6 bases). Germline-derived CDR1 and CDR2 are DFQATT and SNEGSKA (reference sequence). There are 13 residues in the CDR3. Trimming removed 3 bases at V and 6 bases at J, with 14 bases between. The CDR3 here is CSASSNRVKTQYF. For the CDR3, the DNA is TGCAGTGCTAGCTCCAACAGGGTAAAGACCCAGTACTTC.

This clonotype has at least ten counts. The chain is built from TRBV28 and TRBJ2-2, with D maybe TRBD2 (6 bases). Germline V gene sequence: CDR1 MDHEN, CDR2 SYDVKM. This CDR3 comprises 15 residues. V lost 6 bases, J lost 6 bases, and 17 bases lay in between. CDR3 in amino acids: CASSSRLEGAGELFF. The CDR3 coding sequence is TGTGCCAGCAGCTCCCGACTAGAAGGGGCCGGGGAGCTGTTTTTT.

This chain uses TRBV3-1 with TRBJ2-3, with 10 bases identical to TRBD2. This CDR3 region has 20 residues. Germline CDR1 LGHDT, CDR2 YNNKEL (reference sequence). Trimming cost V 5 bases and J 0 bases; bases outside gene matches: 17. DNA of the CDR3: TGTGCCAGCAGCACCACCAGCGGGCTAGCGGGAGCTTCTAGCACAGATACGCAGTATTTT. Its protein product is CASSTTSGLAGASSTDTQYF.

The chain has TRBV6-1 and TRBJ2-1; 12 positions match TRBD1. The CDR3 totals 16 residues. The germline V gene encodes CDR1 MNHNS and CDR2 SASEGT. The trim removed 5 bases at V and 4 bases at J, leaving 6 bases unmatched. The CDR3 is CASSRRDRGRYNEQFF. The CDR3 nucleotides are TGTGCCAGCAGTAGACGGGACAGGGGGCGGTACAATGAGCAGTTCTTC.

The chain uses TRBV15 and TRBJ1-5; D is ambiguous. V was trimmed by 3 bases and J by 2 bases, leaving 14 bases between them. CDR3 length: 16 residues. CDR1 and CDR2 from the germline V gene are LNHNV and YYDKDF (reference sequence). The CDR3 is CATSRLVDEGNQPQHF. The CDR3 nucleotides read TGTGCCACCAGCAGGCTCGTGGACGAGGGCAATCAGCCCCAGCATTTT.

The genes are TRBV12-3 or TRBV12-4 and TRBJ2-4; D may correspond to TRBD1 or TRBD2 (5 bases each). Deletions cut 7 bases from V and 7 bases from J, with 20 bases between. The CDR3 is 15 amino acids. CDR3: CASTLGDERFNIQYF. CDR3 nucleotide sequence: TGTGCCAGCACCCTGGGGGATGAACGTTTCAACATTCAGTACTTC.

This clonotype showed up just a few times. J is TRBJ1-2 and V is TRBV5-5; D possibly corresponds to TRBD1 (5 bases). V was clipped by 0 bases and J by 0 bases, with 12 bases between them. The CDR3 consists of 16 residues. Germline assignment: CDR1 SGHKS and CDR2 YYEKEE (reference sequence). In nucleotides, the CDR3 is TGTGCCAGCAGCTTGGCGGCAGGGCAAGCTAACTATGGCTACACCTTC. It specifies CASSLAAGQANYGYTF.

This clonotype was seen repeatedly, ten times or more. V usage is TRBV3-1 and J usage is TRBJ1-1, with D perhaps matching TRBD1 (6 bases). The V end was cut by 4 bases, the J end by 1 base, with 10 bases between. This CDR3 is built from 14 residues. The germline V gene encodes CDR1 LGHDT and CDR2 YNNKEL (reference sequence). DNA of the CDR3: TGTGCCAGCAGCCCCGGGACAAAGAACACTGAAGCTTTCTTT. As protein: CASSPGTKNTEAFF.

With respect to this clonotype: A much larger clone is a single base away; this may be a read error. The CDR3 loop reads CASSEGVGGTGELFF. The CDR3 DNA reads as TGTGCCAGCAGTGAAGGTGTGGGGGGCACCGGGGAGCTGTTTTTT. The genes are TRBV2 and TRBJ2-2; possibly TRBD2 for D (6 bases). The length of the CDR3 is 15 residues. V lost 1 base, J lost 4 bases, and 10 bases lay in between. Germline CDR1 reads SNHLY; CDR2 reads FYNNEI.

The sample holds many counts of this clonotype. V gene TRBV24-1 combines with J gene TRBJ2-7; no clear D. Per the germline V gene, CDR1 is KGHDR and CDR2 is SFDVKD. The CDR3 covers 14 residues. V was cut by 3 bases and J by 2 bases, with 10 bases left in between. This CDR3 reads CATSDRTVTYEQYF. In DNA form, the CDR3 reads TGTGCCACCAGTGATAGGACGGTGACCTACGAGCAGTACTTC.

The chain uses TRBV20-1 and TRBJ2-3, with 9 nucleotides matching TRBD2. This CDR3 has 18 residues. Looked up from germline, CDR1 is DFQATT and CDR2 is SNEGSKA (reference sequence). Trimming removed 2 bases from V and 4 bases from J; junction bases left unmatched: 16. CDR3: CSARTVWREGRGPDTQYF. CDR3 in DNA: TGCAGTGCTAGAACCGTCTGGCGGGAGGGCCGGGGCCCAGATACGCAGTATTTT.

There are many counts of this clonotype. The rearrangement joins TRBV27 to TRBJ2-4; the match to TRBD2 covers 9 bases. The trim removed 4 bases at V and 0 bases at J, leaving 4 bases unmatched. The germline V gene encodes CDR1 MNHEY and CDR2 SMNVEV (reference sequence). CDR3 length: 16 residues. CDR3 in amino acids: CASSSLAGLAKNIQYF. CDR3 in DNA: TGTGCCAGCAGTTCTCTAGCGGGGCTAGCCAAAAACATTCAGTACTTC.

This clonotype has ten or more counts. The CDR3 DNA is TGCAGCGCCGGGACAGGGCTGAACACTGAAGCTTTCTTT. Translated, it gives CSAGTGLNTEAFF. The chain has TRBV29-1 and TRBJ1-1, with 9 nucleotides matching TRBD1. Germline values: CDR1 SQVTM, CDR2 ANQGSEA. CDR3 length: 13 amino acids. V lost 7 bases, J lost 0 bases, and 3 bases stayed unmatched.

This clonotype occurred many times. This sequence joins TRBV7-8 and TRBJ1-4; D is undetermined. CDR1 SGHVS and CDR2 FQNEAQ come from the germline V gene. V lost 3 bases, J lost 3 bases, and 5 bases lay in between. The CDR3 spans 13 residues. The CDR3 loop reads CASSLFSNEKLFF. DNA of the CDR3: TGTGCCAGCAGCTTGTTCTCTAATGAAAAACTGTTTTTT.